These 32 T cell receptor beta chains share one sample of origin, sequenced in a study of early T cells in non-severe SARS-CoV-2 infection. TCRdb used MiXCR to reprocess the 5' RACE reads, holding one entry per CDR3 protein. The sample lists some 78,000 distinct CDR3 sequences, less than 15% occurring once. The sample was whole blood. Source of these receptors: an adult who was a healthcare worker with PCR-confirmed SARS-CoV-2 infection or an uninfected control (not recorded which).

This chain joins TRBV18 and TRBJ2-5, with D uncertain. CDR3 length: 14 residues. The germline gives CDR1 KGHSH, CDR2 LQKENI. V lost 6 bases and J lost 2, with 13 bases in between. The CDR3 loop is CASSLDSLQETQYF. CDR3 DNA sequence: TGTGCCAGCTCTCTAGACTCCTTACAAGAGACCCAGTACTTC.

The chain employs TRBV28 and TRBJ2-1; D remains unclear. The germline CDR1 and CDR2 sequences are MDHEN and SYDVKM. This CDR3 region has 13 residues. V was shortened by 6 bases and J by 9 bases, with 15 bases between the two germline ends. CDR3 sequence: CASSTHSMLEQFF. CDR3 nucleotide sequence: TGTGCCAGCAGCACCCATTCCATGCTTGAGCAGTTCTTC.

This clonotype was picked up a small number of times. The gene calls are TRBV24-1 and TRBJ2-1; maybe TRBD1 (7 bases). Per germline, CDR1 KGHDR and CDR2 SFDVKD. The V and J ends lost 3 bases and 7 bases respectively, with 15 bases between them. The CDR3 length is 15 residues. The CDR3 reads CATSDNQAGGNEQFF. The CDR3 nucleotides are TGTGCCACCAGTGATAATCAGGCAGGGGGGAATGAGCAGTTCTTC.

This clonotype was detected ten times or more. The J gene is TRBJ1-2, the V gene TRBV18; no clear D. Germline values: CDR1 KGHSH, CDR2 LQKENI. The V and J ends lost 2 bases and 3 bases respectively, with 1 base between them. CDR3 length equals 11 residues. CDR3 nucleotide sequence: TGTGCCAGCTCACCAGACTATGGCTACACCTTC. Its protein product is CASSPDYGYTF.

The chain uses TRBV19 and TRBJ1-2; D may be TRBD1 (5 bases). The V gene lost 5 bases and the J gene lost 8 bases, with 18 bases spanning the gap. This CDR3 spans 14 amino acids. Germline V gene sequence: CDR1 LNHDA, CDR2 SQIVND (reference sequence). CDR3 sequence: CASSLVGEYGGYTF. CDR3 nucleotides: TGTGCCAGTAGTCTCGTAGGGGAGTATGGAGGCTACACCTTC.

This sequence joins TRBV7-6 and TRBJ2-1; D is undetermined. The CDR3 sequence is 16 residues long. The germline V gene encodes CDR1 SGHVS and CDR2 FNYEAQ. Between the trimmed V and J ends, which lost 2 bases and 0 bases, there was a span of 11 bases. The CDR3 bases are TGTGCCAGCAGCTTAACCGACTTAAGCTCCTACAATGAGCAGTTCTTC. This encodes CASSLTDLSSYNEQFF.

This clonotype was observed a few times. CDR3 nucleotide sequence: TGTGCCATCAGTGAGGGTCAGAAGACTCGGCCAGATACGCAGTATTTT. Protein sequence: CAISEGQKTRPDTQYF. The chain couples TRBV10-3 to TRBJ2-3; D is uncertain. CDR1 is ENHRY, CDR2 SYGVKD, per germline. Trimming removed 2 bases at V and 4 bases at J, with 16 bases between. CDR3 size: 16 residues.

The chain joins TRBV29-1 to TRBJ1-2; the D is unclear. V was pared by 8 bases and J by 5 bases, with 12 bases between. The CDR3 has 11 residues. The V gene's germline CDR1 is SQVTM and CDR2 ANQGSEA. The CDR3 region is CSPHGKYGYTF. The CDR3 DNA is TGCAGCCCTCATGGGAAATATGGCTACACCTTC.

This clonotype appeared many times. The chain carries TRBV6-6 and TRBJ2-5, with 9 positions matching TRBD2. J lost 2 bases, V lost 5 bases, and 6 bases had no gene match. Per the germline V gene, CDR1 is MNHNY and CDR2 is SVGAGI (reference sequence). The CDR3 spans 15 residues. The CDR3: CASSPRLAGQETQYF. For the CDR3, the DNA is TGTGCCAGCAGTCCTCGGCTAGCGGGGCAAGAGACCCAGTACTTC.

There are many counts of this clonotype. V and J are TRBV12-3 or TRBV12-4 and TRBJ1-1; D is uncertain. V was trimmed by 5 bases and J by 2 bases, leaving 6 bases between them. This CDR3 has 12 residues. CDR3 amino acids: CASSHYNTEAFF. Written as DNA, the CDR3 is TGTGCCAGCAGTCACTACAACACTGAAGCTTTCTTT.

This clonotype was picked up a small number of times. The V and J genes are TRBV2 and TRBJ2-3, with D possibly TRBD1 on 7 matching bases. Trimming removed 8 bases at V and 6 bases at J, with 18 bases between. CDR3 size: 14 residues. CDR1 SNHLY and CDR2 FYNNEI come from the germline V gene. The CDR3: CASPKEGAGDTQYF. The CDR3 bases are TGTGCCAGCCCTAAGGAGGGGGCCGGTGATACGCAGTATTTT.

This clonotype occurred many times. The chain joins TRBV20-1 to TRBJ2-1, with 12 bases matching TRBD2. This CDR3 has 15 residues. V gave up 6 bases and J gave up 7 bases; unmatched junction bases: 10. Germline loops: CDR1 DFQATT, CDR2 SNEGSKA (reference sequence). Here the CDR3 DNA reads TGCAGTGCAATTCCTAGCGGGAGGGCCGCAAATGAGCAGTTCTTC. Amino acids: CSAIPSGRAANEQFF.

The sample holds many counts of this clonotype. The CDR3 nucleotides are TGTGCCACCAGCAGAGGTTTCTGGAAGGACAGGGGCAATCAGCCCCAGCATTTT. Protein sequence: CATSRGFWKDRGNQPQHF. V is TRBV15 and J is TRBJ1-5; 8 nucleotides match TRBD1. Looked up from germline, CDR1 is LNHNV and CDR2 is YYDKDF (reference sequence). V shed 1 base and J 2 bases; nucleotides not matched to a gene: 10. The CDR3 loop spans 18 amino acids.

CDR3 amino acids: CASSGEGFYGYTF. The CDR3 DNA follows: TGTGCCAGCTCAGGAGAGGGATTCTATGGCTACACCTTC. This chain links TRBV18 with TRBJ1-2; D unresolved. This CDR3 spans 13 amino acids. Trimming took 5 bases from V and 4 from J, leaving 11 bases between them. Germline loops: CDR1 KGHSH, CDR2 LQKENI.

The gene calls are TRBV7-9 and TRBJ1-5, with a tentative D call TRBD1 (5 bases). The V gene's germline CDR1 is SEHNR and CDR2 FQNEAQ (reference sequence). V gave up 1 base and J gave up 2 bases, with 12 bases separating them. This CDR3 is built from 16 residues. CDR3 region: CASSLEGTHRNQPQHF. The CDR3 DNA is TGTGCCAGCAGCTTAGAGGGGACCCACCGCAATCAGCCCCAGCATTTT.

In its sample, this clonotype was seen a few times. The chain uses TRBV10-3 and TRBJ1-1; no clear D gene. Germline loops: CDR1 ENHRY, CDR2 SYGVKD. The CDR3 sequence is 11 residues long. With 4 bases removed from V and 7 bases from J, the gap between germline ends came to 7 bases. CDR3 DNA sequence: TGTGCCATCAGTGCGCGGGATGAAGCTTTCTTT. Translated: CAISARDEAFF.

This clonotype showed up just a few times. This CDR3 reads CASSSSSGGFSTDTQYF. DNA of the CDR3: TGTGCCAGCAGCTCGAGTAGCGGGGGGTTTAGCACAGATACGCAGTATTTT. V usage is TRBV5-6 and J usage is TRBJ2-3, with 10 nucleotides matching TRBD2. The germline gives CDR1 SGHDT, CDR2 YYEEEE. The trim removed 3 bases at V and 0 bases at J, leaving 7 bases unmatched. This CDR3 region has 17 residues.

This clonotype was observed a few times. V and J are TRBV20-1 and TRBJ2-3, with 7 nucleotides matching TRBD1. Germline-derived CDR1 and CDR2 are DFQATT and SNEGSKA (reference sequence). CDR3 length: 15 amino acids. The J segment lost 2 bases and the V segment lost 6 bases, leaving 11 bases of the junction unmatched. CDR3 nucleotide sequence: TGCAGTGCCAAGCCCGGGACAGAAGCCACAGATACGCAGTATTTT. Translation gives CSAKPGTEATDTQYF.

This clonotype was picked up many times. The chain carries TRBV5-4 and TRBJ2-3; 7 bases match TRBD2. The CDR3 contains 11 residues. V lost 5 bases and J lost 6; bases outside the gene matches: 0. The V gene's germline CDR1 is SGHNT and CDR2 YYREEE (reference sequence). The CDR3 sequence: CASRGGDTQYF. The DNA for the CDR3 is TGTGCCAGCAGGGGGGGGGATACGCAGTATTTT.

In this sample, this clonotype turned up a few times. The chain couples TRBV28 to TRBJ2-3; D unresolved. Germline V lookup: CDR1 MDHEN, CDR2 SYDVKM. V shed 2 bases and J shed 4 bases, with 10 bases lying between them. CDR3 length: 14 amino acids. The CDR3 sequence: CASSLMPAADTQYF. CDR3 bases: TGTGCCAGCAGTTTAATGCCAGCTGCAGATACGCAGTATTTT.

This clonotype appeared many times. The genes are TRBV11-2 and TRBJ2-2; D may be TRBD1 (6 bases). CDR3 length equals 14 residues. Per the germline V gene, CDR1 is SGHAT and CDR2 is FQNNGV. The V and J ends lost 5 bases and 5 bases respectively, with 12 bases between them. The CDR3 nucleotides are TGTGCCAGCAGCCTAACTAGGGGGACCGGGGAGCTGTTTTTT. Translated, it gives CASSLTRGTGELFF. The whole variable domain, filled in from reference TRBV11-2 and TRBJ2-2, reads EAGVAQSPRYKIIEKRQSVAFWCNPISGHATLYWYQQILGQGPKLLIQFQNNGVVDDSQLPKDRFSAERLKGVDSTLKIQPAKLEDSAVYLCASSLTRGTGELFFGEGSRLTVL.

The chain is built from TRBV21-1 and TRBJ1-2. TRBV21-1 is listed as a pseudogene. This CDR3 has 13 residues. This CDR3 reads CASSPHAGEGYTF. CDR3 DNA: TGTGCCAGCAGCCCCCACGCTGGGGAAGGCTACACCTTC.

The chain joins TRBV6-1 to TRBJ2-2; D is undetermined. Per germline, CDR1 MNHNS and CDR2 SASEGT. This CDR3 region has 12 residues. V lost 6 bases and J lost 6, with 8 bases in between. Here the CDR3 reads CASRSGAGELFF. The DNA for the CDR3 is TGTGCCAGCAGATCTGGGGCCGGGGAGCTGTTTTTT.

This clonotype was seen a few times. The chain carries TRBV20-1 and TRBJ2-1; tentative D call: TRBD2 (5 bases). The CDR3 spans 17 residues. Per germline, CDR1 DFQATT and CDR2 SNEGSKA (reference sequence). The V end was cut by 0 bases, the J end by 8 bases, with 23 bases between. The CDR3 bases are TGCAGTGCTAGAGATCATCTGGACGGGGTGAACAAGGATGAGCAGTTCTTC. As protein: CSARDHLDGVNKDEQFF.

This clonotype was detected only once. This chain joins TRBV15 and TRBJ2-2; D could derive from TRBD1 or TRBD2 (5 bases each). Between the trimmed V and J ends, which lost 5 bases and 3 bases, there was a span of 19 bases. CDR3 length: 17 amino acids. Germline CDR1 LNHNV, CDR2 YYDKDF (reference sequence). This chain's CDR3 is CATSVDGTSWDTGELFF. The DNA of the CDR3 is TGTGCCACCAGCGTGGACGGGACCTCCTGGGACACCGGGGAGCTGTTTTTT.

Ten or more counts support this clonotype. V gene TRBV3-1 combines with J gene TRBJ1-5, with no clear D. The CDR3 consists of 15 residues. Per the germline V gene, CDR1 is LGHDT and CDR2 is YNNKEL (reference sequence). V was trimmed by 0 bases and J by 4 bases, leaving 10 bases between them. The CDR3 loop is CASSQDFKGNQPQHF. The DNA of the CDR3 is TGTGCCAGCAGCCAAGATTTTAAGGGAAATCAGCCCCAGCATTTT.

This clonotype was seen a handful of times. This chain links TRBV29-1 with TRBJ1-1; TRBD1 matches 7 bases. Per the germline V gene, CDR1 is SQVTM and CDR2 is ANQGSEA. The CDR3 runs to 12 residues. V lost 7 bases and J lost 1; bases outside the gene matches: 3. The CDR3 sequence: CSGGTANTEAFF. The DNA for the CDR3 is TGCAGCGGAGGGACAGCGAACACTGAAGCTTTCTTT.

The rearrangement joins TRBV4-1 to TRBJ1-4; no firm D call. V lost 0 bases, J lost 0 bases, and 8 bases lay in between. CDR1 and CDR2 from the germline V gene are MGHRA and YSYEKL. CDR3 length: 16 amino acids. The chain's CDR3 is CASSQDRGATNEKLFF. CDR3 in DNA: TGCGCCAGCAGCCAAGATAGAGGAGCAACTAATGAAAAACTGTTTTTT.

Ten or more counts support this clonotype. The rearrangement links TRBV7-3 to TRBJ2-2; D is possibly TRBD1 (5 bases). CDR3 size: 15 residues. The ends were cut back, 6 bases at V and 4 bases at J, with 15 bases in the middle. Looked up from germline, CDR1 is SGHTA and CDR2 is FQGTGA. The CDR3 DNA reads TGTGCCAGCAGGTTGGGCACAGGTCTCACCGGGGAGCTGTTTTTT. This codes for CASRLGTGLTGELFF.

This clonotype was detected many times. The gene calls are TRBV28 and TRBJ1-5; D possibly corresponds to TRBD1 (5 bases). In germline, CDR1 is MDHEN, CDR2 SYDVKM. This CDR3 region has 13 residues. V was shortened by 7 bases and J by 4 bases, with 11 bases between the two germline ends. CDR3 DNA: TGTGCCAGCACCAGGGTTTGGAATCAGCCCCAGCATTTT. Protein sequence: CASTRVWNQPQHF.

This clonotype was picked up a small number of times. The CDR3 reads CASSLGSGGYNEQFF. CDR3 bases: TGTGCCAGCAGTTTAGGAAGCGGGGGCTACAATGAGCAGTTCTTC. V and J are TRBV12-3 or TRBV12-4 and TRBJ2-1; 8 nucleotides align to TRBD2. Losses at the gene ends were 1 base for V and 3 bases for J; bases not matched to a gene: 2. This CDR3 is 15 amino acids long.

The sample holds a few counts of this clonotype. The chain links TRBV20-1 to TRBJ1-2, with D tentatively TRBD1 (5 bases). The V end lost 5 bases, the J end lost 2 bases, and 12 bases lay between the germline ends. Per germline, CDR1 DFQATT and CDR2 SNEGSKA (reference sequence). This CDR3 contains 13 residues. The CDR3 nucleotides are TGCAGTGCTGTGGTGGGGCCGAACTATGGCTACACCTTC. As protein: CSAVVGPNYGYTF.